The 22 T cell receptor beta chains below come from one sample, sequenced in a study of T cells after yellow fever vaccination. TCRdb reprocessed the 5' RACE reads with MiXCR, giving one entry per CDR3 protein. This table has a few hundred thousand distinct CDR3 sequences, 3.5% to 4.5% appearing once. Specimen: PBMCs, collected 5 days after the yellow fever booster vaccination. The receptors stem from a man in his late teens or twenties who received the YFV17D yellow fever vaccine.

V gene TRBV7-9 combines with J gene TRBJ1-2, with 7 bases fitting TRBD1. V shed 11 bases, J shed 2 bases, and the junction held 23 bases outside the gene matches. Germline CDR1 SEHNR, CDR2 FQNEAQ (reference sequence). This CDR3 is built from 18 residues. Here the CDR3 DNA reads TGTGCCCTTAACCGCGGAGGGGGCCCGAGAACCCTAAACTATGGCTACACCTTC. Its translation is CALNRGGGPRTLNYGYTF.

This clonotype appeared a few times. The rearrangement uses TRBV4-3 and TRBJ2-2; D is unresolved. The V gene's germline CDR1 is LGHNA and CDR2 YSLEER. This CDR3 is built from 15 residues. V was cut by 0 bases and J by 6 bases, with 11 bases left in between. CDR3 sequence (DNA): TGCGCCAGCAGCCAAGAAGCCGTTACCCCCGGGGAGCTGTTTTTT. It codes for CASSQEAVTPGELFF.

This clonotype turned up a few times. The CDR3 loop is CASSLGGSHEQYF. In DNA, the CDR3 is TGTGCCAGCAGCTTGGGGGGGTCCCACGAGCAGTACTTC. The gene calls are TRBV5-6 and TRBJ2-7; the D call may be TRBD1 or TRBD2 (5 bases each). CDR3 length: 13 residues. Germline V lookup: CDR1 SGHDT, CDR2 YYEEEE. V lost 0 bases, J lost 5 bases, and 9 bases lay in between. The full variable domain, in which reference TRBV5-6 and TRBJ2-7 provide the parts outside the CDR3, is DAGVTQSPTHLIKTRGQQVTLRCSPKSGHDTVSWYQQALGQGPQFIFQYYEEEERQRGNFPDRFSGHQFPNYSSELNVNALLLGDSALYLCASSLGGSHEQYFGPGTRLTVT.

At least ten counts were recorded for this clonotype. The rearrangement joins TRBV11-2 to TRBJ2-7; no clear D gene. The CDR3 runs to 13 residues. Germline V gene data show CDR1 as SGHAT and CDR2 as FQNNGV. The ends were cut back, 7 bases at V and 0 bases at J, with 10 bases in the middle. The CDR3 DNA reads TGTGCCAGCACTTCTATCAGCTCCTACGAGCAGTACTTC. It translates to CASTSISSYEQYF.

The chain recombines TRBV9 with TRBJ2-1, with 7 bases that match TRBD1. The germline CDR1 and CDR2 sequences are SGDLS and YYNGEE. The CDR3 covers 12 residues. The junction had 3 bases not matched to a gene; V was cut back by 7 bases and J by 5 bases. CDR3 loop: CASSQGDNEQFF. DNA of the CDR3: TGTGCCAGCTCCCAGGGGGACAATGAGCAGTTCTTC.

The chain recombines TRBV4-3 with TRBJ2-1; a weak D match, TRBD2 (6 bases). This CDR3 has 14 amino acids. V was shortened by 4 bases and J by 0 bases, with 7 bases between the two germline ends. The germline V gene encodes CDR1 LGHNA and CDR2 YSLEER. CDR3 in amino acids: CASSPGLSYNEQFF. The DNA of the CDR3 is TGCGCCAGCAGCCCGGGACTCTCCTACAATGAGCAGTTCTTC.

This chain uses TRBV4-1 with TRBJ1-5, with TRBD1 as a possible D gene (6 bases). Between the trimmed V and J ends, which lost 1 base and 2 bases, there was a span of 15 bases. The CDR3 spans 17 residues. The germline CDR1 and CDR2 sequences are MGHRA and YSYEKL. CDR3 in amino acids: CASSQVVTGPGNQPQHF. CDR3 in DNA: TGCGCCAGCAGCCAAGTGGTAACAGGGCCGGGCAATCAGCCCCAGCATTTT.

This clonotype was found many times. This chain joins TRBV5-1 and TRBJ2-1; 10 bases are shared with TRBD1. CDR3 length: 14 residues. In germline, CDR1 is SGHRS, CDR2 YFSETQ. Germline trimming cut 2 bases from V and 8 bases from J; bases unmatched to any gene: 4. CDR3 DNA sequence: TGCGCCAGCAGCTTCGGACAGGGGGAGGATGAGCAGTTCTTC. It is translated as CASSFGQGEDEQFF.

This clonotype was seen a handful of times. The V gene is TRBV20-1, the J gene TRBJ1-4; TRBD1 agrees at 9 bases. The CDR3 covers 14 residues. V lost 1 base, J lost 7 bases, and 4 bases stayed unmatched. CDR1 is DFQATT and CDR2 is SNEGSKA in the germline V gene (reference sequence). The CDR3 here is CSARGGQGGEKLFF. The CDR3, as DNA: TGCAGTGCTAGAGGGGGACAGGGAGGTGAAAAACTGTTTTTT.

This clonotype was counted a few times. The V call is TRBV20-1, the J call TRBJ1-1; D is possibly TRBD1 (6 bases). Trimming removed 6 bases from V and 5 bases from J, with 10 bases in between. Germline values: CDR1 DFQATT, CDR2 SNEGSKA (reference sequence). This CDR3 comprises 11 residues. DNA for the CDR3: TGCAGTGCCAGTCAGGGGACTGAAGCTTTCTTT. Its translation: CSASQGTEAFF.

This clonotype has a count of ten or more. The chain links TRBV5-1 to TRBJ1-5; D is uncertain. Germline lookup yields CDR1 SGHRS and CDR2 YFSETQ. This CDR3 is 15 amino acids long. V lost 4 bases and J 0 bases, leaving 11 bases between the germline ends. The CDR3: CASSLWGFSNQPQHF. The CDR3 DNA follows: TGCGCCAGCAGCCTCTGGGGATTTAGCAATCAGCCCCAGCATTTT.

This clonotype was found a few times. The chain is built from TRBV29-1 and TRBJ2-3; TRBD1 matches 8 bases. CDR3 length equals 15 residues. Germline V gene data show CDR1 as SQVTM and CDR2 as ANQGSEA. V lost 6 bases, J lost 0 bases, and 8 bases stayed unmatched. CDR3 DNA sequence: TGCAGCGTCGAGGCCCGGGACAGGAGCACAGATACGCAGTATTTT. This translates into CSVEARDRSTDTQYF.

This clonotype has more than one count but fewer than ten. This chain links TRBV6-2 or TRBV6-3 with TRBJ2-1, with D perhaps matching TRBD2 (5 bases). The V gene's germline CDR1 is MNHEY and CDR2 SVGEGT. The CDR3 has 15 amino acids. V lost 5 bases to trimming and J lost 0 bases, with 11 bases between them. CDR3 sequence: CASSALASSYNEQFF. The CDR3 DNA is TGTGCCAGCAGTGCCCTAGCTAGCTCCTACAATGAGCAGTTCTTC.

This sequence joins TRBV7-9 and TRBJ1-4, with D hard to call. Germline V gene sequence: CDR1 SEHNR, CDR2 FQNEAQ (reference sequence). V was clipped by 2 bases and J by 13 bases, with 14 bases between them. This CDR3 comprises 13 residues. The CDR3 nucleotides are TGTGCCAGCAGCTTATCGGGGTTTGAGGGACTGTTTTTT. This sequence encodes CASSLSGFEGLFF.

This clonotype has more than one count but fewer than ten. This chain links TRBV4-3 with TRBJ1-2, with D hard to call. Germline V CDR1 and CDR2: LGHNA, YSLEER. The CDR3 runs 14 residues. Deletions cut 3 bases from V and 2 bases from J, with 10 bases between. CDR3 sequence (DNA): TGCGCCAGCAGCCAGACGGCTATGAACTATGGCTACACCTTC. Its translation: CASSQTAMNYGYTF.

The rearrangement joins TRBV11-2 to TRBJ2-7, with 10 nucleotides matching TRBD1. V trimming: 6 bases; J trimming: 7 bases; junction bases outside the gene matches: 9. Germline CDR1 and CDR2: SGHAT and FQNNGV. The CDR3 is 14 amino acids. The CDR3 loop is CASSFRGTGVEQYF. The CDR3 DNA is TGTGCCAGCAGTTTCCGAGGGACAGGGGTTGAGCAGTACTTC.

The genes are TRBV7-9 and TRBJ1-2; no firm D call. V dropped 2 bases and J dropped 0 bases, with 13 bases sitting between them. The germline V gene has CDR1 SEHNR and CDR2 FQNEAQ (reference sequence). The CDR3 covers 16 residues. CDR3 sequence reads: CASSLLSPFPNYGYTF. In nucleotides, the CDR3 is TGTGCCAGCAGCTTACTTAGCCCGTTCCCTAACTATGGCTACACCTTC.

Comments on this clonotype: The junction departs from the called germline gene at one end, perhaps through a read error. The chain has TRBV5-1 and TRBJ2-1; D remains ambiguous. This CDR3 is 12 amino acids long. Germline V lookup: CDR1 SGHRS, CDR2 YFSETQ. CDR3 in DNA: TGCGCCAGCAGCCTCGGCTACTATGAGCAGTTCTTC. Amino acid sequence: CASSLGYYEQFF.

This clonotype turned up a few times. The rearrangement links TRBV5-4 to TRBJ2-6; D might be TRBD1 (5 bases). V was trimmed by 4 bases and J by 0 bases, leaving 11 bases between them. The germline gives CDR1 SGHNT, CDR2 YYREEE (reference sequence). The CDR3 sequence is 16 residues long. Here the CDR3 DNA reads TGTGCCAGCAGCCCAATAGGGGACTCTGGGGCCAACGTCCTGACTTTC. Protein product: CASSPIGDSGANVLTF. The variable domain in full, completed from reference TRBV5-4 and TRBJ2-6, reads ETGVTQSPTHLIKTRGQQVTLRCSSQSGHNTVSWYQQALGQGPQFIFQYYREEENGRGNFPPRFSGLQFPNYSSELNVNALELDDSALYLCASSPIGDSGANVLTFGAGSRLTVL.

The table lists this clonotype with many counts. The chain has TRBV15 and TRBJ2-7; unclear D gene. Trimming cost V 6 bases and J 2 bases, with 11 bases left between them. Germline loops: CDR1 LNHNV, CDR2 YYDKDF (reference sequence). The length of the CDR3 is 13 residues. The chain's CDR3 is CATSPGTAYEQYF. In DNA form, the CDR3 reads TGTGCCACCAGTCCTGGTACGGCCTACGAGCAGTACTTC.

In this sample, this clonotype turned up a few times. The chain combines TRBV19 with TRBJ1-5, with 8 bases matching TRBD1. The CDR3 length is 17 residues. V shed 5 bases, J shed 4 bases, and the junction held 13 bases outside the gene matches. The germline V gene has CDR1 LNHDA and CDR2 SQIVND (reference sequence). The CDR3 nucleotides are TGTGCCAGTAGTGGGGGGGACAGGTTGGTCGGGAATCAGCCCCAGCATTTT. Its protein product is CASSGGDRLVGNQPQHF.

The chain couples TRBV11-1 to TRBJ1-1, with 7 bases lining up with TRBD1. Germline V CDR1 and CDR2: SGHAT, FQDESV (reference sequence). Germline trimming cut 5 bases from V and 0 bases from J; bases unmatched to any gene: 6. This CDR3 has 15 residues. The CDR3: CASSPRGLMNTEAFF. The CDR3 DNA reads TGTGCCAGCAGCCCTAGGGGGCTCATGAACACTGAAGCTTTCTTT.